This T cell receptor beta chain was recovered during a study of CD8 T cells in Susac syndrome. Peripheral blood CD8+ and CD4+ T cells were profiled by TCR beta sequencing. It was with random hexamers that about 0.45 to 1 ug RNA was reverse transcribed. TCRdb reprocessed the immunoSEQ multiplex PCR reads via MiXCR and lists one record per CDR3 protein. This sample yields around 200,000 distinct CDR3 sequences, of which about 93% are seen a single time; less than 0.15% belongs to the top ten. V was pared by 2 bases and J by 4 bases, with 4 bases of the junction left unmatched. Germline assignment: CDR1 MNHNY and CDR2 SVGAGI (reference sequence). The CDR3 contains 16 residues.

The V and J genes are TRBV6-6 and TRBJ2-1; 11 bases fit TRBD2. Sequences were obtained from CD8+ T cells from PBMCs. This clonotype originated in a human donor with multiple sclerosis. CDR3 sequence: CASSYTGTSGYNEQFF. The DNA for the CDR3 is TGTGCCAGCAGTTACACCGGGACTAGCGGTTACAATGAGCAGTTCTTC.